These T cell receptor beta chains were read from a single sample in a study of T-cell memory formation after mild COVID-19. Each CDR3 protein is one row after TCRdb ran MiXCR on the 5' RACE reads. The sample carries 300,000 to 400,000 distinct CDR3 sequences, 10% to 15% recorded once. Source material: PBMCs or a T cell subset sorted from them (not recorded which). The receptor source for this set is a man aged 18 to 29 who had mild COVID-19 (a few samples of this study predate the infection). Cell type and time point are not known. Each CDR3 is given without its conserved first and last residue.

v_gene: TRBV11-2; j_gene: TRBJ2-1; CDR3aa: ASSLGLGPANEQF
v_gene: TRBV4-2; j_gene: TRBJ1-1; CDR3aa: ASSQGNEAF
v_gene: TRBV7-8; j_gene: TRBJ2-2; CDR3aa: AITKRDSNTGELF
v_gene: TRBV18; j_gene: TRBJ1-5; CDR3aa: ASSPTDQPQH
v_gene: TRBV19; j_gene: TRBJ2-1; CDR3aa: ASSIWTEQF
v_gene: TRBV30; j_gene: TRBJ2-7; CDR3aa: AWSVPGPEQY
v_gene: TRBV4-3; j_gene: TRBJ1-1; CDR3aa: ASSQVQGRAEAF
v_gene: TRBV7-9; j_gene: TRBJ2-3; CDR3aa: ASSLDPGQGRSDTQY
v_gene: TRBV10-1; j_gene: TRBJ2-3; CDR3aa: ASSPRAGGSYTQY
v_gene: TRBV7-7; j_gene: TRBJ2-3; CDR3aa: ASRPKRGNTDTQY
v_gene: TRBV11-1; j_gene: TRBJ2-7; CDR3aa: ASSTIPGTTYEQY
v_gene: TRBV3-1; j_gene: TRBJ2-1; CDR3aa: ASSQVGRDNEQF
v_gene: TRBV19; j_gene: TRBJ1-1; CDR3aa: ASTPRRGGTEAF
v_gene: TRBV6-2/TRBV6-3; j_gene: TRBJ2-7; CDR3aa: ASNEPGTGVYEQY
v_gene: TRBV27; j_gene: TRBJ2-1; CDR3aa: ASRVPSSYNEQF
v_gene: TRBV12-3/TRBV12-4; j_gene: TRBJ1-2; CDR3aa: ASSLYSGQGFSNYGYT
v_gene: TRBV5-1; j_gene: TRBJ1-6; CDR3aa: ASSQIQDGVGNSPLH
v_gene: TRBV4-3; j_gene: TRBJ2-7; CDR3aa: ASSLHSTGSYEQY
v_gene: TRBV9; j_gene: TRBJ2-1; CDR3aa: ASSSGGNEQF
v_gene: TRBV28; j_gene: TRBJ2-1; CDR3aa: ATSVPGQGKNEQF
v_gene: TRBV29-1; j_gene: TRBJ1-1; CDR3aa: RAGAVGTEAF
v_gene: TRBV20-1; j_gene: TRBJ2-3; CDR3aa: SASDSGSTDTQY
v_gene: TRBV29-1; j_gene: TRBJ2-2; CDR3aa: SVQAGDHTGELF
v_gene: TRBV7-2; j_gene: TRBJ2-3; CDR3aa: ASSLTTGGDTQY
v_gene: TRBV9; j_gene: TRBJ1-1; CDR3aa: ASSVDRDRGFGTEAF
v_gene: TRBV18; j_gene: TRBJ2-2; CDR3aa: ASSPGLASNTGELF
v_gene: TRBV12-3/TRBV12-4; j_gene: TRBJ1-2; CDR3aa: ASRKQGSRLYYGYT
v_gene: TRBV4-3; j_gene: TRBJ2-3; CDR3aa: ASSQDGWRGSSTDTQY
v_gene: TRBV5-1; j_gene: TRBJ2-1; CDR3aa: ASSHGRTSNEQF
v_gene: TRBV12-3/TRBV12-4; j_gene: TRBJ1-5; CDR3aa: ASSLARRQPQH
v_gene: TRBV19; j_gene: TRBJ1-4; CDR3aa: ASSNPGQGTEKLF
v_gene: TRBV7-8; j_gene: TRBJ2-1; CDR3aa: ASSPRENEQF
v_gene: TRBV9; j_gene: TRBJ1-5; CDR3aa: ASSGRDGNQPQH
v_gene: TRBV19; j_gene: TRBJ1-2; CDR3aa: ASRPGTGIDGYT
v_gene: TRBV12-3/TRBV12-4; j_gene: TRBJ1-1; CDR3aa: ASSPTTGKDTEAF
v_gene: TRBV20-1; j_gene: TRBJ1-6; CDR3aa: SASGGGGNSPLH
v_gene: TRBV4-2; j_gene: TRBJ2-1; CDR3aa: ASSHGLASYNEQF
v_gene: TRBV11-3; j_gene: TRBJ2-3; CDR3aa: ASSFSGTGGHTDTQY
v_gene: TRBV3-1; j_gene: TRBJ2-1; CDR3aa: ASSRSDEQF
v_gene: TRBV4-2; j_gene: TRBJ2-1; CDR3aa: ASSQEGSGGAAIDEQF
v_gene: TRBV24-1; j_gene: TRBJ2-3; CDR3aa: ATTPGTSTDTQY
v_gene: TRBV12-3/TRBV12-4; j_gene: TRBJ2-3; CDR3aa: ASRGWTSGGVRTDTQY
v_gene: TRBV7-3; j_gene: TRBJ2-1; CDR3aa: ASSLRGDRLTSYNEQF
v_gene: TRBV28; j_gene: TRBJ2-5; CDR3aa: ASTLRETQY
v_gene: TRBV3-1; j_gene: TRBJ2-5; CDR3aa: ASSPTLEQETQY
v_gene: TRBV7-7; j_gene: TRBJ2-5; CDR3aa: ASSFTGTSPETQY
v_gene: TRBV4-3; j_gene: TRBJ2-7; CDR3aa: ASSQATRPYEQY
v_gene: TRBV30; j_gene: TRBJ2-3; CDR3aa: ARSEGASSPDTQY
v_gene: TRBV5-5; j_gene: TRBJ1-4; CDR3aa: ASSLTWVNEKLF
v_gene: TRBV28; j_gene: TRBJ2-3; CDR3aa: ASFSPNSGDTQY
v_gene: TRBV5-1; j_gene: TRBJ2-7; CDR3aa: ASGPGRGDGYEQY
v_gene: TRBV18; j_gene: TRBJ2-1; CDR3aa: ASSPMEIEQF
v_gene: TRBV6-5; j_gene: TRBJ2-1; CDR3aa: ASSHSGDGSNEQF
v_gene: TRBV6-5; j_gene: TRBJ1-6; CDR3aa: ASSYRDRGSSPLH
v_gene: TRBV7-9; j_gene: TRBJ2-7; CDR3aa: ASSLFADSYEQY
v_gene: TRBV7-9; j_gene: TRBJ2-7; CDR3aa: ASSFRSGSTYEQY
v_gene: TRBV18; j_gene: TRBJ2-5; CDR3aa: ASSPPRETVIQETQY
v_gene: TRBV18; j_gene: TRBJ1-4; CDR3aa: ASSPEFARGEKLF
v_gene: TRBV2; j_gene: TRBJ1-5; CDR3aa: ASREQGRVGHQPQH